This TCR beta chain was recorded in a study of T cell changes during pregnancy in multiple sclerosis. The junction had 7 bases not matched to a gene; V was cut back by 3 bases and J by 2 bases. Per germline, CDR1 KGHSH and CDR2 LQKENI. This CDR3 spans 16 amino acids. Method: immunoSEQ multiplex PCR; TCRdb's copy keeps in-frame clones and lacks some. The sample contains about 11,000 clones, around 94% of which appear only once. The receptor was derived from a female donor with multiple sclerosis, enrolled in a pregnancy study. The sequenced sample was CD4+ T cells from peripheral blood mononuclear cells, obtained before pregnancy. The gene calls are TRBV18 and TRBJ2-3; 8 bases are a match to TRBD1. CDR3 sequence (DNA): TGTGCCAGCTCACCGGTATCAGGGGGCCCCACAGATACGCAGTATTTT. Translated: CASSPVSGGPTDTQYF.